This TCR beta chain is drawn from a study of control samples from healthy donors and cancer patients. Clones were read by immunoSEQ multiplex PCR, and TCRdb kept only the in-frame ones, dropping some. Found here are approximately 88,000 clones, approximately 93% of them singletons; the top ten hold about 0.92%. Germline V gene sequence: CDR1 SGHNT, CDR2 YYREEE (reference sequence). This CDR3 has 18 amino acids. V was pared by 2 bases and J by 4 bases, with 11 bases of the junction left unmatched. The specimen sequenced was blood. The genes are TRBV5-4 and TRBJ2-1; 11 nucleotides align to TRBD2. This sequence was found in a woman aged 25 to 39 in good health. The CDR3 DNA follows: TGTGCCAGCAGCTTAACGTTAGGACTAGCGGGTGTGTACAATGAGCAGTTCTTC. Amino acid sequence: CASSLTLGLAGVYNEQFF.